Below, 8 T cell receptor beta chains from the same sample are listed, as sequenced in a study of blood T cell repertoires in COVID-19. Some clones are missing from TCRdb's copy, which holds only in-frame ones; the method was immunoSEQ multiplex PCR. The sample includes approximately 97,000 clones, roughly 92% of them seen just once. Sequencing was performed on peripheral blood. The source is a woman between 45 and 65 years old with COVID-19, enrolled during active disease.

CDR3 protein: CASSRRDRAHQPQHF. DNA for the CDR3: TGTGCCAGCAGTCGAAGGGACAGGGCCCATCAGCCCCAGCATTTT. The chain couples TRBV27 to TRBJ1-5; 9 bases are a match to TRBD1. After removal of 5 bases from V and 5 bases from J, the junction contained 7 bases not matched to a gene. The CDR3 is 15 residues long. CDR1 and CDR2 (germline): MNHEY, SMNVEV (reference sequence).

The J gene is TRBJ1-1, the V gene TRBV4-1; D remains ambiguous. Trimming removed 3 bases at V and 3 bases at J, with 8 bases between. This CDR3 has 13 amino acids. Germline V lookup: CDR1 MGHRA, CDR2 YSYEKL. CDR3 in amino acids: CASSHPRDTEAFF. The CDR3, as DNA: TGCGCCAGCAGCCACCCGAGGGACACTGAAGCTTTCTTT.

The chain has TRBV24-1 and TRBJ1-1, with D hard to call. The CDR3 is 13 residues long. V lost 7 bases and J lost 4, with 12 bases in between. Germline lookup yields CDR1 KGHDR and CDR2 SFDVKD. The CDR3 nucleotides are TGTGCCACCAGAGCAGGTTTGGGCACTGAAGCTTTCTTT. Translation gives CATRAGLGTEAFF.

The V and J genes are TRBV7-9 and TRBJ2-4; maybe TRBD2 (5 bases). The V end lost 1 base, the J end lost 8 bases, and 9 bases lay between the germline ends. The CDR3 runs to 13 residues. Germline CDR1 is SEHNR and CDR2 is FQNEAQ (reference sequence). The CDR3 spells CASSLGGVDIQYF. CDR3 coding DNA: TGTGCCAGCAGCTTAGGGGGAGTGGACATTCAGTACTTC.

As DNA, the CDR3 is TGTGCCAGCAGTGAGGGGTGGGGCAGGCTCGGGAATTCACCCCTCCACTTT. Translation: CASSEGWGRLGNSPLHF. V and J are TRBV2 and TRBJ1-6, with D perhaps TRBD1 (5 bases). CDR3 length: 17 residues. Between the trimmed V and J ends, which lost 3 bases and 7 bases, there was a span of 19 bases. CDR1 and CDR2 from the germline V gene are SNHLY and FYNNEI.

This sequence joins TRBV5-4 and TRBJ2-3; weak D call: TRBD2 (6 bases). CDR3 length: 14 amino acids. V lost 4 bases to trimming and J lost 0 bases, with 9 bases between them. The germline gives CDR1 SGHNT, CDR2 YYREEE (reference sequence). This chain's CDR3 is CASSGDSSTDTQYF. The CDR3 DNA sequence: TGTGCCAGCAGCGGGGACTCCAGCACAGATACGCAGTATTTT.

The chain uses TRBV19 and TRBJ1-5, with a tentative D call TRBD1 (5 bases). The germline V and J ends were trimmed by 6 bases and 6 bases, with 15 bases remaining between them. The CDR3 covers 14 residues. Per the germline V gene, CDR1 is LNHDA and CDR2 is SQIVND (reference sequence). CDR3 sequence: CASRRWGVAQPQHF. CDR3 DNA: TGTGCCAGTAGGCGGTGGGGGGTCGCTCAGCCCCAGCATTTT.

This clone was recorded only once. The rearrangement uses TRBV6-2 or TRBV6-3 and TRBJ1-6; D not resolved. The V end was cut by 4 bases, the J end by 8 bases, with 9 bases between. In germline, CDR1 is MNHEY, CDR2 SVGEGT. The CDR3 runs 13 residues. The CDR3 region is CASSSLRYSPLHF. The CDR3 DNA sequence: TGTGCCAGCAGTTCCCTCCGGTATTCACCCCTCCACTTT.